Each of the 24 T cell receptor beta chains below was sequenced from the same sample in a study of cytomegalovirus exposure and HLA in healthy donors (dated 2017 in TCRdb). Receptor libraries were prepared by the immunoSEQ multiplex PCR assay. What TCRdb holds here is the immuneACCESS table cut down to in-frame rearrangements. Part of the clones is not present; checked against another copy, under half of the missing clones reflect an unresolved V gene, and the others are unexplained. In this sample the table shows fewer than 85,000 clones, 85% to 95% of which occur a single time. The ten largest clones take up roughly 0.6% of the sample. Specimen: PBMCs. The origin of the receptors is a woman between 18 and 30 years old in good health and CMV-seronegative.

This rearrangement joins TRBV10-3 to TRBJ2-7; 8 bases are a match to TRBD2. V was pared by 6 bases and J by 6 bases, with 10 bases of the junction left unmatched. From germline, CDR1 is ENHRY and CDR2 SYGVKD. This CDR3 is built from 14 residues. The chain's CDR3 is CAIRSGTRSFEQYF. CDR3 coding DNA: TGTGCCATCAGATCCGGGACTAGAAGCTTCGAGCAGTACTTC.

The count of this clone is one. The rearrangement links TRBV9 to TRBJ2-7; weak D call: TRBD1 (6 bases). Trimming cost V 4 bases and J 5 bases, with 13 bases left between them. The germline gives CDR1 SGDLS, CDR2 YYNGEE. The CDR3 is 13 amino acids. CDR3 residues: CASSNRDSDEQYF. CDR3 sequence (DNA): TGTGCCAGCAGCAACAGGGATTCTGACGAGCAGTACTTC.

Only one count was recorded for this clone. CDR3: CASSSAQGPAGELFF. The CDR3 DNA reads TGTGCCAGCAGTTCCGCACAGGGTCCCGCCGGGGAGCTGTTTTTT. The chain links TRBV28 to TRBJ2-2, with D perhaps matching TRBD1 (6 bases). Germline V gene sequence: CDR1 MDHEN, CDR2 SYDVKM. Trimming shortened V by 4 bases and J by 6 bases, and 15 bases separated the two germline ends. This CDR3 has 15 residues.

The chain links TRBV14 to TRBJ1-6; D ambiguous. The germline V gene has CDR1 SGHDN and CDR2 FVKESK. CDR3 length: 13 amino acids. Trimming stripped 4 bases from V and 7 bases from J, with 8 bases between. For the CDR3, the DNA is TGTGCCAGCAGCCCGAGAACGAATTCACCCCTCCACTTT. Encoded protein: CASSPRTNSPLHF.

V is TRBV19 and J is TRBJ2-7; TRBD2 matches 8 bases. The CDR3 runs 17 residues. Germline V gene sequence: CDR1 LNHDA, CDR2 SQIVND (reference sequence). Trimming cost V 3 bases and J 0 bases; bases outside gene matches: 10. This chain's CDR3 is CASSIGTRGPSSYEQYF. In DNA, the CDR3 is TGTGCCAGTAGTATCGGGACTAGGGGACCGAGCTCCTACGAGCAGTACTTC.

The V call is TRBV5-5, the J call TRBJ2-7; D call uncertain. Trimming shortened V by 4 bases and J by 3 bases, and 17 bases separated the two germline ends. CDR3 size: 15 residues. CDR1 and CDR2 from the germline V gene are SGHKS and YYEKEE (reference sequence). CDR3 region: CASSLVSGASYEQYF. The DNA of the CDR3 is TGTGCCAGCAGCCTGGTTTCTGGTGCCAGCTACGAGCAGTACTTC.

CDR3 sequence: CASTVGQGGGSPLHF. CDR3 sequence (DNA): TGTGCCAGTACAGTTGGACAGGGAGGCGGCTCACCCCTCCACTTT. The chain uses TRBV19 and TRBJ1-6; the match to TRBD1 covers 8 bases. CDR3 length equals 15 residues. Germline CDR1 reads LNHDA; CDR2 reads SQIVND (reference sequence). The V segment lost 7 bases and the J segment 10 bases; nucleotides outside the gene matches: 12.

The chain couples TRBV5-4 to TRBJ2-7, with TRBD2 matching 11 bases. Germline CDR1 SGHNT, CDR2 YYREEE (reference sequence). The CDR3 contains 15 residues. J gave up 2 bases and V 4 bases, and 5 bases lay outside the gene matches. Written as DNA, the CDR3 is TGTGCCAGCAGCCCGACTAGCGGGGTTGCCTACGAGCAGTACTTC. It is translated as CASSPTSGVAYEQYF.

V usage is TRBV7-2 and J usage is TRBJ2-7; D perhaps matches TRBD1 (6 bases). The ends were cut back, 1 base at V and 2 bases at J, with 9 bases in the middle. Looked up from germline, CDR1 is SGHTA and CDR2 is FQGNSA. The CDR3 is 14 residues long. CDR3 in amino acids: CASSLEQGPYEQYF. The DNA for the CDR3 is TGTGCCAGCAGCTTAGAACAGGGCCCCTACGAGCAGTACTTC.

This chain links TRBV11-1 with TRBJ2-3; possibly TRBD1 for D (6 bases). V lost 5 bases, J lost 2 bases, and 23 bases lay in between. Germline CDR1 SGHAT, CDR2 FQDESV (reference sequence). The CDR3 contains 18 residues. The CDR3 coding sequence is TGTGCCAGCAGCCCAGGACAGTCAAGTACGAGCCACACAGATACGCAGTATTTT. It codes for CASSPGQSSTSHTDTQYF.

The V gene is TRBV28, the J gene TRBJ1-2; the match to TRBD1 covers 8 bases. Per the germline V gene, CDR1 is MDHEN and CDR2 is SYDVKM. Trimming removed 4 bases from V and 8 bases from J; junction bases left unmatched: 3. The CDR3 is 12 residues long. As DNA, the CDR3 is TGTGCCAGCAGTTACAACAGGGGGGGCTACACCTTC. Its protein is CASSYNRGGYTF.

V usage is TRBV30 and J usage is TRBJ2-3; no reliable D call. CDR3 length equals 14 residues. Germline V lookup: CDR1 GTSNPN, CDR2 SVGIG (reference sequence). V was clipped by 0 bases and J by 6 bases, with 13 bases between them. Here the CDR3 DNA reads TGTGCCTGGAGTGTAGGCCCCGCAGCGGATACGCAGTATTTT. Amino acids: CAWSVGPAADTQYF.

The chain couples TRBV28 to TRBJ1-5; D is possibly TRBD1 (5 bases). Germline V gene sequence: CDR1 MDHEN, CDR2 SYDVKM. Deletions cut 7 bases from V and 5 bases from J, with 15 bases between. The CDR3 has 14 residues. The CDR3 bases are TGTGCCAGCATATCCCCCAGGGAAGATCAGCCCCAGCATTTT. Translating gives CASISPREDQPQHF.

This rearrangement joins TRBV7-6 to TRBJ1-1; D uncertain. V lost 2 bases and J 2 bases, leaving 18 bases between the germline ends. This CDR3 region has 17 residues. The germline CDR1 and CDR2 sequences are SGHVS and FNYEAQ. CDR3: CASSLFDSSAGNTEAFF. The CDR3 DNA is TGTGCCAGCAGCTTATTCGATTCCTCGGCAGGAAACACTGAAGCTTTCTTT.

This sequence joins TRBV4-1 and TRBJ2-2; 16 nucleotides agree with TRBD2. CDR1 and CDR2 from the germline V gene are MGHRA and YSYEKL. The CDR3 loop spans 17 amino acids. V lost 8 bases to trimming and J lost 1 base; unmatched junction nucleotides: 4. The CDR3 reads CASRGLAGGLNTGELFF. The CDR3 nucleotides are TGCGCCAGCCGGGGACTAGCGGGGGGGCTGAACACCGGGGAGCTGTTTTTT.

The chain couples TRBV7-2 to TRBJ2-1; 12 bases align to TRBD2. The V and J ends lost 6 bases and 9 bases, in that order; junction bases with no gene match: 9. The germline CDR1 and CDR2 sequences are SGHTA and FQGNSA. The CDR3 loop spans 15 amino acids. CDR3 DNA: TGTGCCAGCAGATTCGGACTAGCGGGGCCTGCTGAGCAGTTCTTC. Residues: CASRFGLAGPAEQFF.

This chain joins TRBV10-3 and TRBJ2-2; no definite D call. Germline-derived CDR1 and CDR2 are ENHRY and SYGVKD. The CDR3 runs to 12 residues. V was clipped by 10 bases and J by 4 bases, with 10 bases between them. The CDR3 region is CATARGTGELFF. CDR3 in DNA: TGTGCCACCGCTAGAGGCACCGGGGAGCTGTTTTTT.

The chain is built from TRBV9 and TRBJ2-1, with TRBD2 identical over 8 bases. Germline V gene lookup returns CDR1 SGDLS and CDR2 YYNGEE. This CDR3 spans 16 amino acids. Trimming cost V 3 bases and J 2 bases; bases outside gene matches: 7. The CDR3 DNA reads TGTGCCAGCAGCGCCCAACCGGGGGGGCCCTACAATGAGCAGTTCTTC. This codes for CASSAQPGGPYNEQFF.

The chain links TRBV28 to TRBJ1-5; tentative D call: TRBD1 (6 bases). The CDR3 extends over 18 amino acids. Germline CDR1 reads MDHEN; CDR2 reads SYDVKM. Trimming stripped 5 bases from V and 6 bases from J, with 26 bases between. Here the CDR3 DNA reads TGTGCCAGCAGTCCGAGGGGACAATTTTTAACAGTAGGTCAGCCCCAGCATTTT. It is translated as CASSPRGQFLTVGQPQHF.

The V gene is TRBV9, the J gene TRBJ1-2, with D unclear. The germline CDR1 and CDR2 sequences are SGDLS and YYNGEE. Deletions cut 3 bases from V and 4 bases from J, with 7 bases between. The CDR3 covers 12 residues. Here the CDR3 reads CASSASGYGYTF. The CDR3 nucleotides read TGTGCCAGCAGCGCCTCAGGCTATGGCTACACCTTC.

V and J are TRBV10-3 and TRBJ2-1; 9 bases align to TRBD1. From germline, CDR1 is ENHRY and CDR2 SYGVKD. The CDR3 extends over 13 amino acids. The trim removed 6 bases at V and 9 bases at J, leaving 6 bases unmatched. CDR3 DNA: TGTGCCATCAGGGGACAGGGTTTTTTTGAGCAGTTCTTC. It codes for CAIRGQGFFEQFF.

This clone was seen more than once but under ten times. The rearrangement uses TRBV7-3 and TRBJ2-2; D is ambiguous. Per germline, CDR1 SGHTA and CDR2 FQGTGA. CDR3 length: 16 amino acids. Trimming stripped 6 bases from V and 5 bases from J, with 19 bases between. CDR3 sequence reads: CASSATGSAVTGELFF. The CDR3 DNA reads as TGTGCCAGCAGTGCAACCGGGTCCGCCGTTACCGGGGAGCTGTTTTTT.

V is TRBV14 and J is TRBJ2-7; a weak D match, TRBD2 (5 bases). Trimming pared 1 base from V and 3 bases from J, leaving 10 bases between. The length of the CDR3 is 14 residues. CDR1 is SGHDN and CDR2 is FVKESK in the germline V gene. CDR3 residues: CASSQVAGLYEQYF. Written as DNA, the CDR3 is TGTGCCAGCAGCCAAGTGGCAGGACTCTACGAGCAGTACTTC.

J is TRBJ2-7 and V is TRBV7-8, with TRBD1 as a possible D gene (6 bases). V dropped 3 bases and J dropped 3 bases, with 12 bases sitting between them. CDR3 length: 14 residues. The germline V gene encodes CDR1 SGHVS and CDR2 FQNEAQ. The CDR3 reads CASSLAYRDYEQYF. The CDR3 DNA reads as TGTGCCAGCAGCTTGGCCTACAGGGACTACGAGCAGTACTTC.